In its sample, the clone carrying this T cell receptor (beta chain) was seen once. These data belong to a study of blood T cell repertoires in COVID-19. As for the study in general: COVID-19 samples collected from the United States, Italy and Spain covered acute and convalescent phases. Nucleic acid was either cDNA or gDNA, and it came from T cells, B-cell-depleted T cells, or PBMCs.

Study processing details: For nucleated cells, counts were estimated from reference gene primer amplification. Here immunoSEQ multiplex PCR was the method, and the copy in TCRdb shows in-frame clones only, minus some. Clone size and V and J calls were adopted from that table, with D and trimming inferred from the DNA. The sample comprises approximately 40,000 clones, just over 90% of which are singletons, and 4.8% rests with the top ten. The germline V gene has CDR1 MDHEN and CDR2 SYDVKM. V was pared by 2 bases and J by 1 base, with 10 bases of the junction left unmatched. CDR3 length: 18 amino acids.

This sequence was found in a human donor in a cohort sampled during active COVID-19. The chain recombines TRBV28 with TRBJ2-3; 9 bases agree with TRBD2. Sequenced input: peripheral blood. The CDR3 DNA reads as TGTGCCAGCAGTTTACCCGTGACTAGCGGACTTGGCACAGATACGCAGTATTTT. Translation gives CASSLPVTSGLGTDTQYF.